Presented here are 14 T cell receptor beta chains from one specimen sequenced in a study of cytomegalovirus exposure and HLA in healthy donors (dated by TCRdb to about 2017). The method was the immunoSEQ multiplex PCR assay. In TCRdb, the immuneACCESS table is reduced to in-frame sequences with V and J assigned. These tables do not hold every clone; where another copy was compared, an unresolved V gene accounts for under half, and the others remain unexplained. The sample contains 50,000 or so clones, over 75% of them found a single time. 2.2% of the sample is taken by the ten largest. Material: PBMCs. These TCRs come from a woman under 40 in good health and CMV-seronegative.

J is TRBJ1-4 and V is TRBV7-8; 8 bases fit TRBD1. The CDR3 sequence is 15 residues long. V trimming: 3 bases; J trimming: 3 bases; junction bases outside the gene matches: 3. Germline CDR1 is SGHVS and CDR2 is FQNEAQ. The CDR3 here is CASSFGTGSNEKLFF. The CDR3 DNA reads TGTGCCAGCAGCTTTGGGACAGGATCTAATGAAAAACTGTTTTTT.

This clone was seen a single time. The chain links TRBV6-1 to TRBJ1-4; D may be TRBD1 (6 bases). There are 17 residues in the CDR3. The ends were cut back, 3 bases at V and 8 bases at J, with 22 bases in the middle. CDR1 is MNHNS and CDR2 is SASEGT in the germline V gene. The CDR3 loop reads CASSESGGVPTGEKLFF. The CDR3 nucleotides are TGTGCCAGCAGTGAGTCCGGGGGGGTACCTACAGGGGAAAAACTGTTTTTT.

V is TRBV6-5 and J is TRBJ2-6; unclear D gene. The CDR3 contains 15 residues. Trimming shortened V by 2 bases and J by 2 bases, and 7 bases separated the two germline ends. Germline V gene data show CDR1 as MNHEY and CDR2 as SVGAGI. This CDR3 reads CASSYDITGANVLTF. CDR3 nucleotides: TGTGCCAGCAGTTACGACATTACTGGGGCCAACGTCCTGACTTTC.

This clone was observed a single time. The J gene is TRBJ1-5, the V gene TRBV5-1; D gene unclear. The V end was cut by 0 bases, the J end by 5 bases, with 9 bases between. This CDR3 has 14 amino acids. Germline CDR1 reads SGHRS; CDR2 reads YFSETQ. CDR3 DNA: TGCGCCAGCAGCTTGGCGGGTCTGGATCAGCCCCAGCATTTT. This codes for CASSLAGLDQPQHF.

The DNA for the CDR3 is TGCGCCAGCAGCTTCAGCGGAGGACCGAGAGCGAACACCGGGGAGCTGTTTTTT. Protein: CASSFSGGPRANTGELFF. The gene calls are TRBV5-1 and TRBJ2-2; maybe TRBD2 (5 bases). The CDR3 consists of 18 residues. Per the germline V gene, CDR1 is SGHRS and CDR2 is YFSETQ. Trimming pared 2 bases from V and 0 bases from J, leaving 17 bases between.

This chain uses TRBV28 with TRBJ1-1, with TRBD1 as a possible D gene (5 bases). CDR1 is MDHEN, CDR2 SYDVKM, per germline. The CDR3 runs 12 residues. With 5 bases removed from V and 1 base from J, the gap between germline ends came to 5 bases. This CDR3 reads CASSTGNTEAFF. In DNA, the CDR3 is TGTGCCAGCAGTACAGGGAACACTGAAGCTTTCTTT.

This clone has a handful of counts. The chain combines TRBV19 with TRBJ1-2; TRBD1 agrees at 7 bases. This CDR3 region has 13 residues. Germline CDR1 reads LNHDA; CDR2 reads SQIVND (reference sequence). V dropped 3 bases and J dropped 7; count of bases not matched to a gene: 5. The CDR3 loop reads CASSIKGGGGYTF. The CDR3 nucleotides are TGTGCCAGTAGTATCAAAGGGGGCGGTGGCTACACCTTC. Using reference TRBV19 and TRBJ1-2 for the parts outside the CDR3, the full variable domain is DGGITQSPKYLFRKEGQNVTLSCEQNLNHDAMYWYRQDPGQGLRLIYYSQIVNDFQKGDIAEGYSVSREKKESFPLTVTSAQKNPTAFYLCASSIKGGGGYTFGSGTRLTVV.

This clone was counted only a few times. This sequence joins TRBV6-1 and TRBJ1-1, with a possible D match to TRBD1 (6 bases). CDR1 and CDR2 from the germline V gene are MNHNS and SASEGT. There are 14 residues in the CDR3. Trimming removed 5 bases at V and 0 bases at J, with 10 bases between. The CDR3 DNA reads TGTGCCAGCAGTCTGCAGGGGATGAACACTGAAGCTTTCTTT. Its translation: CASSLQGMNTEAFF.

This clone was observed a single time. The chain recombines TRBV6-5 with TRBJ2-1; TRBD2 agrees at 7 bases. This CDR3 is built from 14 residues. Trimming took 6 bases from V and 8 from J; bases not matched to a gene: 10. Germline loops: CDR1 MNHEY, CDR2 SVGAGI. The CDR3 sequence is CASSVAGILHEQFF. CDR3 nucleotides: TGTGCCAGCAGCGTAGCGGGCATTCTTCATGAGCAGTTCTTC.

The V and J genes are TRBV5-5 and TRBJ2-7; 11 nucleotides align to TRBD2. The CDR3 runs 16 residues. Germline V CDR1 and CDR2: SGHKS, YYEKEE (reference sequence). With 0 bases clipped from V and 1 base from J, the junction kept 3 bases outside the gene matches. The CDR3 here is CASSLELAGASYEQYF. The CDR3 nucleotides read TGTGCCAGCAGCTTGGAACTAGCGGGAGCTTCCTACGAGCAGTACTTC.

V is TRBV9 and J is TRBJ2-5; 7 bases align to TRBD2. The CDR3 extends over 18 amino acids. The V gene's germline CDR1 is SGDLS and CDR2 YYNGEE. With 4 bases clipped from V and 1 base from J, the junction kept 16 bases outside the gene matches. CDR3 protein: CASSKSAGTTISQETQYF. In DNA, the CDR3 is TGTGCCAGCAGCAAAAGTGCCGGGACTACCATTAGCCAAGAGACCCAGTACTTC.

This chain uses TRBV10-1 with TRBJ2-3, with 8 bases matching TRBD2. Trimming removed 7 bases from V and 1 base from J; junction bases left unmatched: 19. The CDR3 spans 19 residues. CDR1 is WNHNN and CDR2 is SYGVQD in the germline V gene (reference sequence). CDR3 sequence (DNA): TGCGCCAGCACTATAAGCGGGAGCCTACCTAATGTCGGCACAGATACGCAGTATTTT. It is translated as CASTISGSLPNVGTDTQYF.

The chain links TRBV14 to TRBJ2-1; D might be TRBD2 (5 bases). Germline loops: CDR1 SGHDN, CDR2 FVKESK. The CDR3 is made up of 16 amino acids. V shed 5 bases and J shed 4 bases, with 18 bases lying between them. The CDR3 coding sequence is TGTGCCAGCAGCGCCGGGGTTCAGACGGGGTACAATGAGCAGTTCTTC. This codes for CASSAGVQTGYNEQFF.

The table lists this clone with a count of one. The V call is TRBV29-1, the J call TRBJ2-7, with D possibly TRBD1 on 6 matching bases. Trimming left V 0 bases short and J 3 bases short, with 12 bases between. CDR1 and CDR2 from the germline V gene are SQVTM and ANQGSEA. The CDR3 extends over 14 amino acids. CDR3 nucleotide sequence: TGCAGCGTTGAAGATCAGGCCAGGGGCTACGAGCAGTACTTC. Protein product: CSVEDQARGYEQYF.